This record covers a single T cell receptor beta chain. These data originate in a study of OX40 agonist ivuxolimab in advanced cancers. Sequenced by immunoSEQ multiplex PCR; TCRdb stores in-frame clones only, minus some. Found here are 20,000 to 25,000 clones, 84% of them singletons; the top ten hold around 15%. CDR1 SGHDT and CDR2 YYEEEE come from the germline V gene. This CDR3 has 16 residues. Deletions cut 0 bases from V and 0 bases from J, with 13 bases between. This TCR derives from an adult with an advanced solid tumor such as melanoma, head and neck, liver or kidney cancer. This specimen consisted of CD4+ or CD8+ T cells sorted from blood, obtained in a trial of the OX40 agonist ivuxolimab. This chain uses TRBV5-6 with TRBJ2-7, with D unclear. The CDR3 DNA sequence: TGTGCCAGCAGCTTGGGGTTGGGCAGTAGCTCCTACGAGCAGTACTTC. Translating it yields CASSLGLGSSSYEQYF.